The source of this T cell receptor (beta chain) is a study of shared clonotypes between healthy human individuals. The study's findings and limits: With few donors, the genetic and exposure-history diversity represented was limited.

Clones were sequenced by immunoSEQ multiplex PCR, and TCRdb holds only the in-frame ones, with some missing. Of about 1 million clones in the sample, approximately 70% were seen once. Trimming pared 3 bases from V and 1 base from J, leaving 9 bases between. Germline V CDR1 and CDR2: SGHTA, FQGTGA. CDR3 length equals 14 residues. Worth noting for this clone: The antigen remains undetermined.

This TCR was recovered from a man aged 18 to 30 in good health. The sample taken for sequencing was memory CD4+ T cells sorted from blood. Subset of the sample: CD45RA-negative fraction. The chain recombines TRBV7-3 with TRBJ1-1; the D gene is possibly TRBD1 (6 bases). The DNA for the CDR3 is TGTGCCAGCAGCTTGACAGGCCAGAACACTGAAGCTTTCTTT. It codes for CASSLTGQNTEAFF. Based on the CDR3 plus reference TRBV7-3 and TRBJ1-1, the full variable domain is GAGVSQTPSNKVTEKGKYVELRCDPISGHTALYWYRQSLGQGPEFLIYFQGTGAADDSGLPNDRFFAVRPEGSVSTLKIQRTERGDSAVYLCASSLTGQNTEAFFGQGTRLTVV.